The 8 T cell receptor beta chains below all came from one sample that was sequenced in a study of T cells of healthy individuals. Each CDR3 protein gets one entry after TCRdb re-called the 5' RACE reads with MiXCR. In the table there are 75,000 to 95,000 distinct CDR3 sequences, about 5.5% of which are singletons. The receptors come from a female donor in good health.

This clonotype came up many times. The rearrangement joins TRBV29-1 to TRBJ2-7; D gene unclear. Between the trimmed V and J ends, which lost 7 bases and 5 bases, there was a span of 9 bases. The CDR3 is 10 amino acids. Germline CDR1 and CDR2: SQVTM and ANQGSEA. The CDR3 DNA reads TGCAGCGCGGCGGCAGACGAGCAGTACTTC. Encoded protein: CSAAADEQYF.

There are a few counts of this clonotype. The chain recombines TRBV7-8 with TRBJ1-5; weak D call: TRBD1 (6 bases). Germline V gives CDR1 SGHVS, CDR2 FQNEAQ. This CDR3 region has 15 residues. Trimming took 0 bases from V and 6 from J, leaving 12 bases between them. The CDR3 bases are TGTGCCAGCAGCTTAGCGCTAGGGGGTAGTCAGCCCCAGCATTTT. Protein product: CASSLALGGSQPQHF.

This clonotype was counted ten times or more. This sequence joins TRBV5-1 and TRBJ2-1, with a weak D call TRBD1 (6 bases). Germline-derived CDR1 and CDR2 are SGHRS and YFSETQ. The V and J ends lost 4 bases and 0 bases respectively, with 17 bases between them. This CDR3 contains 17 residues. The CDR3 spells CASSPGGGPSSYNEQFF. DNA of the CDR3: TGCGCCAGCAGCCCTGGGGGCGGTCCAAGCTCCTACAATGAGCAGTTCTTC. The complete variable domain, with remaining parts taken from reference TRBV5-1 and TRBJ2-1, reads KAGVTQTPRYLIKTRGQQVTLSCSPISGHRSVSWYQQTPGQGLQFLFEYFSETQRNKGNFPGRFSGRQFSNSRSEMNVSTLELGDSALYLCASSPGGGPSSYNEQFFGPGTRLTVL.

This clonotype was observed many times. CDR3 in DNA: TGTGCCAGCCATGGGTGGACTAGCGGTGAAGAGACCCAGTACTTC. Translation gives CASHGWTSGEETQYF. The rearrangement uses TRBV7-2 and TRBJ2-5; TRBD2 matches 10 bases. The CDR3 length is 15 residues. Germline V gene sequence: CDR1 SGHTA, CDR2 FQGNSA. The V segment lost 8 bases and the J segment 3 bases; nucleotides outside the gene matches: 9.

CDR3 sequence: CASSSRTGTRLEGPQHF. DNA of the CDR3: TGTGCCAGCAGTTCAAGGACCGGGACAAGGTTGGAAGGGCCCCAGCATTTT. The V call is TRBV27, the J call TRBJ1-5, with D possibly matching TRBD1 (6 bases). CDR3 length: 17 amino acids. Germline CDR1 is MNHEY and CDR2 is SMNVEV (reference sequence). Between the trimmed V and J ends, which lost 4 bases and 9 bases, there was a span of 25 bases.

This clonotype was seen repeatedly, ten times or more. This sequence joins TRBV12-3 or TRBV12-4 and TRBJ1-4; 10 bases map to TRBD1. After removal of 5 bases from V and 7 bases from J, the junction contained 7 bases not matched to a gene. This CDR3 comprises 15 residues. The CDR3 bases are TGTGCCAGCAGTATAAGACAGGGGGCTGGTGAAAAACTGTTTTTT. Protein: CASSIRQGAGEKLFF.

This clonotype was seen repeatedly, ten times or more. The chain couples TRBV27 to TRBJ1-5; TRBD1 agrees at 7 bases. The CDR3 sequence is 14 residues long. Germline V lookup: CDR1 MNHEY, CDR2 SMNVEV (reference sequence). Losses at the gene ends were 6 bases for V and 2 bases for J; bases not matched to a gene: 4. Here the CDR3 DNA reads TGTGCCAGCAGGAGGACAGGAGGCAATCAGCCCCAGCATTTT. Its translation: CASRRTGGNQPQHF.

This clonotype came up many times. The chain combines TRBV29-1 with TRBJ2-2; tentatively, D is TRBD1 (7 bases). Germline CDR1 and CDR2: SQVTM and ANQGSEA. The CDR3 extends over 15 amino acids. The V gene lost 4 bases and the J gene lost 1 base, with 13 bases spanning the gap. CDR3 DNA: TGCAGCGTTGCAACAGGGGACTGGAACACCGGGGAGCTGTTTTTT. Amino acids: CSVATGDWNTGELFF.